Listed below are T cell receptor beta chains from one sample, sequenced in a study of T cell repertoires in cytomegalovirus infection. TCRdb reprocessed the reads with MiXCR, giving one entry per CDR3 protein. The sample has about 260,000 distinct CDR3 sequences, about 13% seen once. The sample consisted of PBMCs. These receptor sequences come from a human donor in good health (CMV status not recorded). Some clones in this sample may be carry-over from other donors' samples. CDR3s include the opening cysteine and the closing phenylalanine or tryptophan. The D gene is left open where the match is weak. Clone size, where shown, is once, few, many, or a class for clones that have expanded.

>-|12|TRBJ1-2|few|TRBV7-2
CASSPDFGGYTF
TGTGCCAGCAGTCCGGACTTTGGAGGCTACACCTTC
>TRBD1|15|TRBJ1-1|many|TRBV28
CASSLMGQGSTEAFF
TGTGCCAGCAGTTTAATGGGACAGGGCTCCACTGAAGCTTTCTTT
>-|11|TRBJ1-2|-|TRBV29-1
CSSLGEDGYTF
TGCAGCTCCCTAGGGGAGGATGGCTACACCTTC
>-|18|TRBJ1-2|many|TRBV3-1
CASSHHSERGLRGNGYTF
TGTGCCAGCAGCCACCACTCAGAGCGGGGCCTGAGAGGAAATGGCTACACCTTC
>TRBD1|13|TRBJ1-5|-|TRBV29-1
CSVGTGGNQPQHF
TGCAGCGTGGGGACAGGGGGTAATCAGCCCCAGCATTTT
>-|15|TRBJ2-1|-|TRBV18
CATIPGTNSYNEQFF
TGTGCCACCATCCCCGGGACGAACTCCTACAATGAGCAGTTCTTC
>-|15|TRBJ2-1|many|TRBV14
CASSQERDFVDEQFF
TGTGCCAGCAGCCAGGAACGGGATTTTGTTGATGAGCAGTTCTTC
>TRBD2|14|TRBJ2-1|few|TRBV20-1
CSAPPSGAFREQFF
TGCAGTGCCCCACCTAGCGGAGCCTTCAGGGAGCAGTTCTTC
>TRBD1|16|TRBJ1-5|many|TRBV7-2
CASSLGGGTGNQPQHF
TGTGCCAGCAGCTTAGGTGGCGGGACAGGCAATCAGCCCCAGCATTTT
>-|13|TRBJ1-2|few|TRBV6-5
CATGRGGNYGYTF
TGTGCCACCGGCAGGGGTGGTAACTATGGCTACACCTTC
>-|14|TRBJ2-3|few|TRBV7-2
CASSLSVVADTQYF
TGTGCCAGCAGCTTAAGTGTGGTTGCGGATACGCAGTATTTT
>-|13|TRBJ1-1|few|TRBV9
CASGTGVGAGAFF
TGTGCCAGCGGGACCGGGGTGGGGGCAGGCGCTTTCTTT
>TRBD2|15|TRBJ2-1|few|TRBV11-2
CASSLALLAGEWKFF
TGTGCCAGCAGCTTAGCACTACTAGCGGGAGAGTGGAAGTTCTTC
>-|14|TRBJ2-7|-|TRBV28
CASISMALGYEQYF
TGTGCCAGCATATCCATGGCCTTAGGGTACGAGCAGTACTTC
>TRBD1|17|TRBJ2-6|-|TRBV10-3
CAISVLGQGIGANVLTF
TGTGCCATCAGTGTCCTAGGACAGGGGATTGGGGCCAACGTCCTGACTTTC
>-|13|TRBJ1-1|many|TRBV6-6
CAIRGGVGTEAFF
TGTGCCATCCGAGGAGGGGTAGGCACTGAAGCTTTCTTT
>TRBD2|16|TRBJ2-5|-|TRBV27
CASSKGLARAQETQYF
TGTGCCAGCAGTAAAGGACTAGCAAGGGCCCAAGAGACCCAGTACTTC
>-|13|TRBJ2-7|-|TRBV12-3/TRBV12-4
CASTPTGSYEQYF
TGTGCCAGCACTCCGACCGGTTCCTACGAGCAGTACTTC
>-|13|TRBJ1-2|few|TRBV12-5
CASGPTAASGYTF
TGTGCTAGTGGTCCGACCGCGGCGAGTGGCTACACCTTC
>-|15|TRBJ1-4|many|TRBV7-2
CASSLQTGPQGKLFF
TGTGCCAGCAGCTTACAAACAGGGCCCCAGGGAAAGCTGTTTTTT
>-|14|TRBJ1-5|once|TRBV3-1
CASSQGRNNQPQHF
TGTGCCAGCAGCCAAGGGAGGAACAATCAGCCCCAGCATTTT
>TRBD1|15|TRBJ2-7|many|TRBV27
CASMEGRGPPYEQYF
TGTGCCAGCATGGAAGGCAGGGGGCCCCCCTACGAGCAGTACTTC
>-|16|TRBJ1-6|-|TRBV5-4
CASSYSRASFDSPLHF
TGTGCCAGCAGCTACAGCCGGGCGTCTTTTGATTCACCCCTCCACTTT
>TRBD1|14|TRBJ2-5|-|TRBV10-3
CAIRGDRVVETQYF
TGTGCCATCAGGGGGGACAGGGTCGTGGAGACCCAGTACTTC
>-|13|TRBJ1-1|many|TRBV10-3
CAISGQLNTEAFF
TGTGCCATCAGTGGACAGTTGAACACTGAAGCTTTCTTT
>TRBD1|15|TRBJ2-7|few|TRBV6-6
CASSGGQGSLHEQYF
TGTGCCAGCAGTGGTGGACAGGGCAGTCTGCACGAGCAGTACTTC
>TRBD1|12|TRBJ1-1|many|TRBV7-6
CASSLGGGRAFF
TGTGCCAGCAGCTTAGGAGGGGGCCGAGCTTTCTTT
>TRBD2|19|TRBJ2-2|many|TRBV6-5
CASTRPGLAGVSSTGELFF
TGTGCCAGCACCCGCCCCGGACTAGCGGGAGTGAGTAGCACCGGGGAGCTGTTTTTT
>-|14|TRBJ2-3|-|TRBV20-1
CSANDYSSTDTQYF
TGCAGTGCTAATGACTACTCTAGCACAGATACGCAGTATTTT
>TRBD1|13|TRBJ1-1|-|TRBV29-1
CSVNRGGNTEAFF
TGCAGCGTGAACAGGGGAGGAAACACTGAAGCTTTCTTT
>-|15|TRBJ2-7|many|TRBV28
CASRNPDSEIREQYF
TGTGCCAGCAGGAACCCGGACAGCGAGATACGGGAGCAGTACTTC
>-|14|TRBJ2-6|-|TRBV15
CATSNGDGANVLTF
TGTGCCACCAGCAACGGGGACGGGGCCAACGTCCTGACTTTC
>-|13|TRBJ1-1|-|TRBV29-1
CSASSLMNTEAFF
TGCAGCGCTTCTTCCCTCATGAACACTGAAGCTTTCTTT
>TRBD1|15|TRBJ1-5|many|TRBV7-2
CASSLTDRTNQPQHF
TGTGCCAGCAGCTTAACGGACAGGACCAATCAGCCCCAGCATTTT
>-|13|TRBJ1-4|-|TRBV6-2/TRBV6-3
CASSWNRGGKLFF
TGTGCCAGCAGTTGGAACCGGGGCGGAAAACTGTTTTTT
>TRBD1|15|TRBJ1-4|-|TRBV14
CASSRWGQANEKLFF
TGTGCCAGCAGCCGATGGGGACAGGCTAATGAAAAACTGTTTTTT
>TRBD2|15|TRBJ2-5|many|TRBV11-1
CASSSRTSGTETQYF
TGTGCCAGCAGCTCGCGGACTAGCGGGACAGAGACCCAGTACTTC
>-|16|TRBJ1-1|many|TRBV7-2
CASSPGGARAGTEAFF
TGTGCCAGCAGCCCCGGGGGAGCCCGGGCTGGGACTGAAGCTTTCTTT
>TRBD2|12|TRBJ2-1|-|TRBV20-1
CSARSSGGEQFF
TGCAGTGCTAGATCTAGCGGGGGTGAGCAGTTCTTC
>-|13|TRBJ2-1|many|TRBV4-1
CASSQDKYNEQFF
TGCGCCAGCAGCCAAGATAAGTACAATGAGCAGTTCTTC
>-|15|TRBJ1-2|few|TRBV5-6
CASLADAVPERGYTF
TGTGCCAGCCTCGCCGACGCGGTCCCAGAACGTGGCTACACCTTC
>TRBD2|14|TRBJ2-2|many|TRBV6-1
CASRDYSNTGELFF
TGTGCCAGTCGGGACTACTCGAACACCGGGGAGCTGTTTTTT
>-|13|TRBJ1-5|-|TRBV7-3
CASSREAGQPQHF
TGTGCCAGCAGCCGCGAAGCAGGTCAGCCCCAGCATTTT
>TRBD2|15|TRBJ2-1|many|TRBV7-2
CASSSQAGAPNEQFF
TGTGCCAGCAGCTCCCAAGCGGGAGCCCCCAATGAGCAGTTCTTC
>TRBD2|15|TRBJ2-3|many|TRBV12-3/TRBV12-4
CASSSSGSSTDTQYF
TGTGCCAGCAGCTCTAGCGGGTCTAGCACAGATACGCAGTATTTT
>-|14|TRBJ2-7|many|TRBV28
CASSSGSQSYEQYF
TGTGCCAGCAGTTCTGGGTCCCAGTCCTACGAGCAGTACTTC
>-|14|TRBJ2-3|few|TRBV11-2
CASSLALKTDTQYF
TGTGCCAGCAGCTTAGCCCTCAAAACAGATACGCAGTATTTT
>TRBD2|15|TRBJ2-1|few|TRBV29-1
CSVGTAGGSYNEQFF
TGCAGCGTTGGGACCGCGGGAGGTTCCTACAATGAGCAGTTCTTC
>TRBD1|14|TRBJ2-1|many|TRBV15
CATSREGTDNEQFF
TGTGCCACCAGCAGAGAAGGGACAGACAATGAGCAGTTCTTC
>-|14|TRBJ1-1|many|TRBV7-9
CASSLLAGGPEAFF
TGTGCCAGCAGCTTGCTCGCGGGGGGTCCTGAAGCTTTCTTT
>-|14|TRBJ2-7|many|TRBV7-2
CASSPPGDGYEQYF
TGTGCCAGCAGCCCCCCGGGGGACGGATACGAGCAGTACTTC